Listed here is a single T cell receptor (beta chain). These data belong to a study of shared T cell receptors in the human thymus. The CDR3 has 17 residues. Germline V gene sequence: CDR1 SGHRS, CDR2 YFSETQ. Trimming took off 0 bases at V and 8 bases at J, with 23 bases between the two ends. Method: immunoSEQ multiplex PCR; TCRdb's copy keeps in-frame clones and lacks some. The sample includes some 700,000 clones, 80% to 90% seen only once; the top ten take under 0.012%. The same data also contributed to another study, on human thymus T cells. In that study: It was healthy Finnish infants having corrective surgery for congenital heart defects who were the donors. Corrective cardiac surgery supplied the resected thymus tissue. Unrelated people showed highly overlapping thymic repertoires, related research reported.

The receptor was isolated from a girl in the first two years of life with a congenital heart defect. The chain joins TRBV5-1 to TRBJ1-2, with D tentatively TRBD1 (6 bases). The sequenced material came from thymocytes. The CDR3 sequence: CASSLAVGSGEGEGYTF. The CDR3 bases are TGCGCCAGCAGCTTGGCCGTTGGGTCAGGGGAGGGTGAAGGCTACACCTTC.